A single sample is the source of the 15 T cell receptor beta chains below, sequenced in a study of beta chain features in type 1 diabetes. Sequencing targeted expressed TCRB transcripts, as all isolated RNA had been reverse transcribed. Method: immunoSEQ multiplex PCR; TCRdb's copy keeps in-frame clones and lacks some. The sample consists of under 800,000 clones, roughly 16% of them appearing once. The sequenced sample consisted of naive CD4+ T cells from blood. The receptors here all came from a man younger than 30 in good health.

V and J are TRBV7-9 and TRBJ2-7, with 7 positions matching TRBD2. Germline CDR1 and CDR2: SEHNR and FQNEAQ (reference sequence). This CDR3 has 15 amino acids. V shed 2 bases, J shed 0 bases, and the junction held 4 bases outside the gene matches. The CDR3 protein is CASSLRSGNSYEQYF. DNA of the CDR3: TGTGCCAGCAGCTTAAGGAGCGGGAACTCCTACGAGCAGTACTTC.

V is TRBV25-1 and J is TRBJ2-7, with unresolved D. The CDR3 sequence is 13 residues long. Germline values: CDR1 MGHDK, CDR2 SYGVNS. Trimming left V 6 bases short and J 1 base short, with 10 bases between. The CDR3 is CASSRPGSYEQYF. CDR3 bases: TGTGCCAGCAGCCGGCCCGGGTCCTACGAGCAGTACTTC.

The chain joins TRBV19 to TRBJ1-2; 12 nucleotides match TRBD1. Per germline, CDR1 LNHDA and CDR2 SQIVND (reference sequence). The CDR3 is 14 residues long. V dropped 10 bases and J dropped 8; count of bases not matched to a gene: 11. DNA for the CDR3: TGTGCCACCGCAGGGACAGGGGGCGTCGAGGGCTACACCTTC. It specifies CATAGTGGVEGYTF.

This clone was detected only a few times. J is TRBJ1-2 and V is TRBV5-6; D remains unclear. Trimming removed 4 bases from V and 0 bases from J, with 13 bases in between. Germline CDR1 SGHDT, CDR2 YYEEEE. The CDR3 consists of 15 residues. CDR3 nucleotide sequence: TGTGCCAGCAGCCCCGTGAGGTCAGCTAACTATGGCTACACCTTC. Translating it yields CASSPVRSANYGYTF.

This clone was found a few times. The J gene is TRBJ2-1, the V gene TRBV10-3; D gene uncertain. Trimming cost V 2 bases and J 4 bases, with 12 bases left between them. Germline CDR1 and CDR2: ENHRY and SYGVKD. The CDR3 loop spans 15 amino acids. The chain's CDR3 is CAISEHKRFYNEQFF. DNA of the CDR3: TGTGCCATCAGTGAGCACAAACGATTTTACAATGAGCAGTTCTTC.

In DNA form, the CDR3 reads TGTGCCAGCAGCTTAGATTGGACAGGGGGCAGCACCGGGGAGCTGTTTTTT. Its translation: CASSLDWTGGSTGELFF. This chain uses TRBV7-2 with TRBJ2-2; 11 nucleotides match TRBD1. This CDR3 has 17 amino acids. The V gene's germline CDR1 is SGHTA and CDR2 FQGNSA. J was trimmed by 4 bases and V by 1 base; bases with no gene match: 5.

The chain uses TRBV9 and TRBJ2-3, with 12 nucleotides matching TRBD2. V lost 5 bases and J lost 5; bases outside the gene matches: 6. The germline V gene encodes CDR1 SGDLS and CDR2 YYNGEE. This CDR3 comprises 15 residues. This CDR3 is CASSGSSGRGDTQYF. In DNA form, the CDR3 reads TGTGCCAGCAGTGGATCTAGCGGGAGGGGAGATACGCAGTATTTT.

The sample holds a few counts of this clone. J is TRBJ1-3 and V is TRBV11-1; 7 bases agree with TRBD1. Losses at the gene ends were 3 bases for V and 0 bases for J; bases not matched to a gene: 8. Looked up from germline, CDR1 is SGHAT and CDR2 is FQDESV (reference sequence). The CDR3 has 17 amino acids. DNA of the CDR3: TGTGCCAGCAGCTTCCGGGACAGCCGCACCTCTGGAAACACCATATATTTT. It is translated as CASSFRDSRTSGNTIYF.

The chain links TRBV30 to TRBJ2-7; 11 bases map to TRBD1. The CDR3 is made up of 13 amino acids. From germline, CDR1 is GTSNPN and CDR2 SVGIG (reference sequence). V trimming: 3 bases; J trimming: 5 bases; junction bases outside the gene matches: 3. CDR3 loop: CAWRGTGGNEQYF. For the CDR3, the DNA is TGTGCCTGGAGGGGGACAGGGGGTAACGAGCAGTACTTC.

The table lists this clone with a few counts. This rearrangement joins TRBV7-9 to TRBJ2-3; D ambiguous. The CDR3 length is 16 residues. Germline V lookup: CDR1 SEHNR, CDR2 FQNEAQ (reference sequence). The ends were cut back, 5 bases at V and 0 bases at J, with 15 bases in the middle. CDR3 nucleotides: TGTGCCAGCAGCGCGCGAAGCAGAGAGAGCACAGATACGCAGTATTTT. Its translation: CASSARSRESTDTQYF.

A few counts support this clone. The rearrangement links TRBV7-3 to TRBJ2-7; TRBD2 aligns across 14 bases. The CDR3 has 15 amino acids. V was pared by 1 base and J by 9 bases, with 5 bases of the junction left unmatched. Germline values: CDR1 SGHTA, CDR2 FQGTGA. The CDR3 loop reads CASSLRGLAGDPQYF. The CDR3 DNA sequence: TGTGCCAGCAGCTTAAGGGGACTAGCGGGGGACCCGCAGTACTTC.

The chain carries TRBV27 and TRBJ1-2; D not certain. There are 13 residues in the CDR3. CDR1 MNHEY and CDR2 SMNVEV come from the germline V gene (reference sequence). The V end lost 5 bases, the J end lost 6 bases, and 13 bases lay between the germline ends. This CDR3 reads CASSPTYMDGYTF. The CDR3 DNA sequence: TGTGCCAGCAGTCCTACGTACATGGATGGCTACACCTTC.

As for this clone: Other DNA sequences in this specimen translate into the identical CDR3. The V gene is TRBV2, the J gene TRBJ2-5; D unresolved. This CDR3 comprises 11 residues. Germline lookup yields CDR1 SNHLY and CDR2 FYNNEI. Trimming removed 6 bases at V and 4 bases at J, with 6 bases between. CDR3 sequence: CASRSTETQYF. The CDR3 region has the DNA TGTGCCAGCAGATCCACAGAGACCCAGTACTTC.

The V and J genes are TRBV28 and TRBJ2-3, with TRBD2 matching over 11 bases. Losses at the gene ends were 5 bases for V and 6 bases for J; bases not matched to a gene: 7. The germline gives CDR1 MDHEN, CDR2 SYDVKM. The length of the CDR3 is 15 residues. In nucleotides, the CDR3 is TGTGCCAGCAGTGCTAGCGGGAGGTTAAGGGATACGCAGTATTTT. Translation: CASSASGRLRDTQYF.

This clone was counted a few times. The junction departs from germline at one end; a sequencing error may be responsible. The V call is TRBV10-3, the J call TRBJ2-3, with 11 bases that match TRBD1. CDR1 is ENHRY and CDR2 is SYGVKD in the germline V gene. This CDR3 has 16 amino acids. CDR3 in DNA: TGTGCCAGCAGTACACCCGGGACAGGGGGGACAGATACGCAGTATTTT. Its translation: CASSTPGTGGTDTQYF.